What follows are 18 T cell receptor beta chains derived from one specimen sequenced in a study of T-cell reconstitution after alpha-beta-depleted transplantation in children. Preparing the TCRbeta library involved the use of unique molecular identifiers. Via MiXCR, TCRdb re-called the PCR reads, giving one row per CDR3 protein. This repertoire shows about 640,000 distinct CDR3 sequences, approximately 15% found once; its top ten account for around 0.96%. The sequenced sample was PBMCs from the stem cell graft donor, obtained from the stem cell graft. The origin of the receptors is a human donor who donated a stem cell graft to a child with acute myeloid leukemia.

The V and J genes are TRBV6-5 and TRBJ2-5; D is unresolved. The germline V gene has CDR1 MNHEY and CDR2 SVGAGI. Trimming shortened V by 0 bases and J by 1 base, and 9 bases separated the two germline ends. This CDR3 region has 15 residues. The DNA of the CDR3 is TGTGCCAGCAGTTACTCGATTTACAGCCAAGAGACCCAGTACTTC. This codes for CASSYSIYSQETQYF.

This clonotype was picked up many times. V gene TRBV29-1 combines with J gene TRBJ2-3, with 9 bases that match TRBD1. The CDR3 spans 14 residues. Germline-derived CDR1 and CDR2 are SQVTM and ANQGSEA. CDR3 amino acids: CSSGGTGFTDTQYF. As DNA, the CDR3 is TGCAGTTCCGGGGGGACAGGGTTTACAGATACGCAGTATTTT.

This clonotype was recorded a few times. V usage is TRBV12-3 or TRBV12-4 and J usage is TRBJ1-4; no firm D call. This CDR3 has 14 residues. Trimming stripped 5 bases from V and 8 bases from J, with 15 bases between. This chain's CDR3 is CASSEDIFGEKLFF. CDR3 nucleotide sequence: TGTGCCAGCAGTGAAGACATCTTCGGGGAAAAACTGTTTTTT.

This clonotype came up many times. The V and J genes are TRBV12-3 or TRBV12-4 and TRBJ1-4; 9 nucleotides align to TRBD1. The V gene end was trimmed by 6 bases and the J gene end by 10 bases; junction bases not matched to a gene: 9. The CDR3 loop spans 14 amino acids. The DNA of the CDR3 is TGTGCCAGCAGGCCCACAGGGGGCGGTGGAAAACTGTTTTTT. Translation: CASRPTGGGGKLFF.

In this sample, this clonotype turned up a few times. The chain carries TRBV12-3 or TRBV12-4 and TRBJ2-5; 8 bases map to TRBD1. CDR3 length: 14 residues. V shed 0 bases, J shed 4 bases, and the junction held 1 base outside the gene matches. DNA of the CDR3: TGTGCCAGCAGTTTAGCTGACAGGGGAGAGACCCAGTACTTC. This codes for CASSLADRGETQYF.

V gene TRBV12-3 or TRBV12-4 combines with J gene TRBJ2-1; D may be TRBD2 (6 bases). V lost 5 bases to trimming and J lost 6 bases, with 11 bases between them. There are 13 residues in the CDR3. The DNA for the CDR3 is TGTGCCAGCAGTCACGGGACTCTCAATGAGCAGTTCTTC. The encoded protein is CASSHGTLNEQFF.

This clonotype was picked up a small number of times. V and J are TRBV7-2 and TRBJ2-2; 7 bases agree with TRBD2. The V and J ends lost 4 bases and 4 bases, in that order; junction bases with no gene match: 6. Germline CDR1 and CDR2: SGHTA and FQGNSA. CDR3 length: 15 residues. In DNA form, the CDR3 reads TGTGCCAGCAGCTCGCGACTAGCCGGCACCGGGGAGCTGTTTTTT. Translated, it gives CASSSRLAGTGELFF.

This clonotype showed up many times. The rearrangement links TRBV9 to TRBJ2-7; tentatively, D is TRBD1 (6 bases). Germline loops: CDR1 SGDLS, CDR2 YYNGEE. Between the trimmed V and J ends, which lost 5 bases and 7 bases, there was a span of 13 bases. The CDR3 has 12 residues. The CDR3 region has the DNA TGTGCCAGCAGTGATAACAGGGAGGAGCAGTACTTC. Translating it yields CASSDNREEQYF.

This clonotype was observed a handful of times. This chain uses TRBV7-3 with TRBJ2-7; unclear D gene. Trimming left V 2 bases short and J 2 bases short, with 16 bases between. This CDR3 comprises 16 residues. The germline gives CDR1 SGHTA, CDR2 FQGTGA. DNA for the CDR3: TGTGCCAGCAGCTTACACTCCGCCAGTTTTACCTACGAGCAGTACTTC. This gives the protein CASSLHSASFTYEQYF.

This clonotype has a handful of counts. The rearrangement joins TRBV20-1 to TRBJ1-5; TRBD1 is a possible D gene (5 bases). Germline V gives CDR1 DFQATT, CDR2 SNEGSKA (reference sequence). Trimming took off 0 bases at V and 9 bases at J, with 18 bases between the two ends. The CDR3 extends over 15 amino acids. The CDR3 nucleotides read TGCAGTGCTAGAGATCGCTCCGGGGGTTACCCGCCCCAGCATTTT. Amino acid sequence: CSARDRSGGYPPQHF.

This clonotype came up many times. The chain uses TRBV7-2 and TRBJ2-7; no clear D. The germline V gene encodes CDR1 SGHTA and CDR2 FQGNSA. This CDR3 region has 11 residues. V lost 5 bases, J lost 0 bases, and 2 bases lay in between. The CDR3 DNA sequence: TGTGCCAGCAGCCCCTCCTACGAGCAGTACTTC. Translated: CASSPSYEQYF.

The gene calls are TRBV7-9 and TRBJ1-5; D is unclear. The germline V gene has CDR1 SEHNR and CDR2 FQNEAQ (reference sequence). V lost 2 bases and J 2 bases, leaving 13 bases between the germline ends. This CDR3 region has 16 residues. The CDR3 DNA is TGTGCCAGCAGCTTATCGAGTCCCACCGGCAATCAGCCCCAGCATTTT. Its translation: CASSLSSPTGNQPQHF.

The chain couples TRBV28 to TRBJ2-7; D could derive from TRBD1 or TRBD2 (5 bases each). The CDR3 consists of 13 residues. Germline V CDR1 and CDR2: MDHEN, SYDVKM. V was pared by 3 bases and J by 2 bases, with 8 bases between. DNA of the CDR3: TGTGCCAGCAGTTTGATGGGGGCCTACGAGCAGTACGTC. Protein product: CASSLMGAYEQYV.

This clonotype has ten or more counts. The chain combines TRBV20-1 with TRBJ1-1; 9 bases agree with TRBD1. The germline gives CDR1 DFQATT, CDR2 SNEGSKA (reference sequence). Trimming cost V 1 base and J 4 bases; bases outside gene matches: 7. CDR3 length equals 15 residues. The CDR3 coding sequence is TGCAGTGCTAGAGTACAGGGGGCTGAGGTCACTGAAGCTTTCTTT. Protein product: CSARVQGAEVTEAFF.

This clonotype has a count of ten or more. The chain combines TRBV20-1 with TRBJ2-2; no definite D call. The CDR3 length is 13 residues. The V gene's germline CDR1 is DFQATT and CDR2 SNEGSKA (reference sequence). Trimming pared 7 bases from V and 0 bases from J, leaving 9 bases between. The CDR3 nucleotides read TGCAGTGTAGGAAGTTCGAACACCGGGGAGCTGTTTTTT. This codes for CSVGSSNTGELFF.

This sequence joins TRBV7-8 and TRBJ2-1, with D uncertain. The CDR3 totals 17 residues. Germline CDR1 SGHVS, CDR2 FQNEAQ. The V end lost 2 bases, the J end lost 4 bases, and 18 bases lay between the germline ends. The CDR3 loop reads CASSLNANKPEYNEQFF. The CDR3, as DNA: TGTGCCAGCAGCTTAAATGCGAATAAGCCTGAGTACAATGAGCAGTTCTTC.

This clonotype was seen at least ten times. The rearrangement joins TRBV20-1 to TRBJ1-5; no reliable D call. Trimming stripped 6 bases from V and 6 bases from J, with 18 bases between. The CDR3 totals 14 residues. The germline CDR1 and CDR2 sequences are DFQATT and SNEGSKA (reference sequence). As DNA, the CDR3 is TGCAGTGCCCCCGGGCCAGAGATTAGTCAGCCCCAGCATTTT. Its translation: CSAPGPEISQPQHF.

This clonotype was recorded at least ten times. The chain carries TRBV28 and TRBJ1-6; 8 nucleotides match TRBD1. This CDR3 is 14 amino acids long. Germline loops: CDR1 MDHEN, CDR2 SYDVKM. Trimming removed 7 bases from V and 10 bases from J; junction bases left unmatched: 9. The CDR3 coding sequence is TGTGCCAGCATACCGGACAGGGCTAGATCACCCCTCCACTTT. Translated, it gives CASIPDRARSPLHF.